This T cell receptor (beta chain) was sequenced for a study of T cell responses to AZD1222 COVID-19 vaccine. General study results and limits: Spike-specific TCR breadth rose after two AZD1222 doses, and depth rose as well. Most donors were white British and more were female, and clonal diversity was possibly underestimated. Vaccine-associated CD4 TCRs spanned spike, dominant at 160-218 and 743-854.

Per germline, CDR1 MNHEY and CDR2 SVGAGI. The CDR3 is 14 amino acids. Deletions cut 2 bases from V and 4 bases from J, with 11 bases between. Profiling relied on immunoSEQ multiplex PCR, and the TCRdb table lists in-frame clones only, not all of them. The sample shows 70,000 or so clones, approximately 87% of them seen only once. Of note for this clone: Its antigen is not known.

Source: peripheral blood, taken 28 days after the second AZD1222 dose. The chain is built from TRBV6-5 and TRBJ1-1; D is undetermined. The TCR originated in an adult who received the AZD1222 COVID-19 vaccine. The CDR3 DNA is TGTGCCAGCAGTTACGGTGAGACAATCACTGAAGCTTTCTTT. Translation: CASSYGETITEAFF.